The subject of this entry is one T cell receptor beta chain. The sample originates from a study of Graves' ophthalmopathy and Graves' hyperthyroidism. Germline V gene lookup returns CDR1 MNHEY and CDR2 SVGEGT. The CDR3 covers 13 residues. V was pared by 7 bases and J by 5 bases, with 7 bases of the junction left unmatched. RNA served as the template for amplifying TCR beta CDR3 regions. HTBI primers primed a first-round RT-PCR, and a second-round multiplex PCR followed. TCRdb redid the calling of the multiplex PCR reads with MiXCR, one entry per CDR3 protein. The sample yields over 150,000 distinct CDR3 sequences, approximately 38% seen once.

The sample taken for sequencing was peripheral blood. The chain is built from TRBV6-2 or TRBV6-3 and TRBJ2-7; 8 nucleotides line up with TRBD1. This TCR was recovered from a middle-aged woman with Graves' ophthalmopathy. The chain's CDR3 is CASKGQDVNEQYF. The CDR3 DNA reads as TGTGCCAGCAAGGGACAGGACGTCAACGAGCAGTACTTC.